This T cell receptor beta chain was retrieved from a study of radiation and T cells in renal cell carcinoma. V was pared by 4 bases and J by 4 bases, with 18 bases between. CDR3 length: 16 residues. Germline values: CDR1 SGDLS, CDR2 YYNGEE. This clone has only one observation. Stated time point: blood 4 weeks post-SBRT, at nephrectomy. Treatment defined: 15 Gy SBRT to primary tumor, nephrectomy 4 weeks later. Nephrectomy followed 15 Gy stereotactic body radiation by 4 weeks. Sequencing was performed with immunoSEQ multiplex PCR; in TCRdb, only in-frame clones are kept and a portion is missing. The repertoire holds about 76,000 clones, with 80% to 90% as singletons.

This TCR derives from a woman between 70 and 85 years old with renal cell carcinoma. This chain links TRBV9 with TRBJ1-3; D not certain. This sample comprised blood, obtained from a patient whose treatment included radiotherapy and nephrectomy. In nucleotides, the CDR3 is TGTGCCAGCAGCTCGGAGCCAGGTCCTAGGGGAAACACCATATATTTT. Its translation: CASSSEPGPRGNTIYF.